Following are 24 T cell receptor beta chains from one sample sequenced in a study of cytomegalovirus exposure and HLA in healthy donors. The PCR made use of 60 Vbeta and 13 Jbeta primers. Some clones are missing from TCRdb's copy, which holds only in-frame ones; the method was immunoSEQ multiplex PCR. This sample has 90,000 or so clones, with approximately 71% found just once. Material for sequencing was PBMCs. Receptors were obtained from a young woman in good health and CMV-seropositive.

The chain is built from TRBV10-2 and TRBJ2-7, with 9 bases fitting TRBD2. Unmatched junction bases numbered 6, after V lost 7 bases and J lost 2 bases. Germline V gene data show CDR1 as WSHSY and CDR2 as SAAADI. The CDR3 consists of 14 residues. CDR3 in DNA: TGCGCCAGCACCTTAGCGGGAGTCCCCTACGAGCAGTACTTC. It yields the protein CASTLAGVPYEQYF.

CDR3 in DNA: TGTGCCAGCAGCCTCAGAGCGGGGGGGCTCCAGTTTACGCAGTATTTT. As protein: CASSLRAGGLQFTQYF. The chain recombines TRBV9 with TRBJ2-3, with TRBD2 identical over 10 bases. V gave up 4 bases and J gave up 8 bases; unmatched junction bases: 13. Germline CDR1 SGDLS, CDR2 YYNGEE. This CDR3 contains 16 residues.

This clone occurred once. The sample has other DNA sequences that encode this CDR3 too. This chain links TRBV29-1 with TRBJ2-3, with D possibly matching TRBD1 (5 bases). The ends were cut back, 1 base at V and 2 bases at J, with 10 bases in the middle. The CDR3 is 14 amino acids. Looked up from germline, CDR1 is SQVTM and CDR2 is ANQGSEA. The CDR3 sequence is CSVEGQGNTDTQYF. The CDR3 DNA sequence: TGCAGCGTTGAAGGGCAGGGAAACACAGATACGCAGTATTTT.

The J gene is TRBJ1-5, the V gene TRBV25-1; tentatively, D is TRBD1 (5 bases). Germline CDR1 MGHDK, CDR2 SYGVNS. The CDR3 loop spans 16 amino acids. V was clipped by 2 bases and J by 3 bases, with 14 bases between them. The CDR3 bases are TGTGCCAGCAGTGAAGCAGGGATACTCTTCAATCAGCCCCAGCATTTT. It specifies CASSEAGILFNQPQHF. Drawing the rest from reference TRBV25-1 and TRBJ1-5, the complete variable domain is EADIYQTPRYLVIGTGKKITLECSQTMGHDKMYWYQQDPGMELHLIHYSYGVNSTEKGDLSSESTVSRIRTEHFPLTLESARPSHTSQYLCASSEAGILFNQPQHFGDGTRLSIL.

The chain uses TRBV10-3 and TRBJ1-5; D is possibly TRBD1 (5 bases). V was trimmed by 6 bases and J by 3 bases, leaving 15 bases between them. The CDR3 covers 15 residues. CDR1 and CDR2 (germline): ENHRY, SYGVKD. CDR3 in amino acids: CAISSQGLDNQPQHF. CDR3 DNA: TGTGCCATCAGCTCCCAGGGTTTGGACAATCAGCCCCAGCATTTT.

The chain combines TRBV28 with TRBJ1-2; 7 bases fit TRBD1. Trimming at V came to 2 bases and at J to 7 bases, leaving 22 bases not matched to a gene. CDR1 is MDHEN, CDR2 SYDVKM, per germline. The length of the CDR3 is 19 residues. The CDR3 here is CASSLRRGGRGRLAGGYTF. The CDR3 region has the DNA TGTGCCAGCAGTTTAAGAAGAGGGGGCAGGGGAAGGTTGGCGGGTGGCTACACCTTC.

The J gene is TRBJ2-1, the V gene TRBV5-4; 7 nucleotides line up with TRBD2. The V gene's germline CDR1 is SGHNT and CDR2 YYREEE (reference sequence). This CDR3 has 15 residues. The ends lost 2 bases at V and 0 bases at J; junction bases unmatched: 2. This CDR3 is CASSFWGGSYNEQFF. The CDR3, as DNA: TGTGCCAGCAGCTTCTGGGGGGGCTCCTACAATGAGCAGTTCTTC.

This clone turned up a few times. The J gene is TRBJ1-5, the V gene TRBV2; the D is unclear. This CDR3 region has 15 residues. The V end lost 0 bases, the J end lost 1 base, and 7 bases lay between the germline ends. The V gene's germline CDR1 is SNHLY and CDR2 FYNNEI. DNA for the CDR3: TGTGCCAGCAGTGAAGCCACGGGGAGCAATCAGCCCCAGCATTTT. Translating gives CASSEATGSNQPQHF.

Of note for this clone: One end of the junction does not line up with germline, which may come from a read error. This chain connects TRBV4-2 to TRBJ1-1, with 9 bases that match TRBD1. Per the germline V gene, CDR1 is LGHNA and CDR2 is YNFKEQ. The CDR3 is 22 residues long. CDR3 nucleotides: TGTGCCAGCATCCAAGATCGTATTTTAGAACAGGGCGGGACAGGGCGCAGAAACGAAGCTTTCTTT. Translated: CASIQDRILEQGGTGRRNEAFF.

This chain joins TRBV7-8 and TRBJ1-5, with 8 bases matching TRBD1. The CDR3 loop spans 15 amino acids. Germline V CDR1 and CDR2: SGHVS, FQNEAQ. The ends lost 0 bases at V and 7 bases at J; junction bases unmatched: 5. The CDR3 DNA follows: TGTGCCAGCAGCTTAGCCACTGGACAGGGCCAGCCCCAGCATTTT. It is translated as CASSLATGQGQPQHF.

On this clone: At one boundary the junction diverges from the germline segment, which might be a read error. Other DNA sequences in this specimen translate into the identical CDR3. This chain joins TRBV7-9 and TRBJ1-1; TRBD1 matches 8 bases. CDR1 SEHNR and CDR2 FQNEAQ come from the germline V gene (reference sequence). This CDR3 contains 15 residues. CDR3 amino acids: CASSLGTGVNTEAFF. The CDR3 DNA follows: TGTGCCAGCAGCTTGGGGACAGGCGTGAACACTGAAGCTTTTTTT.

The chain has TRBV2 and TRBJ2-5; tentatively, D is TRBD1 (5 bases). Germline CDR1 reads SNHLY; CDR2 reads FYNNEI. V gave up 6 bases and J gave up 3 bases, with 11 bases separating them. This CDR3 comprises 13 residues. In nucleotides, the CDR3 is TGTGCCAGCAGGGGCAGGGCGAAAGAGACCCAGTACTTC. This encodes CASRGRAKETQYF.

This clone was seen only once. This chain uses TRBV6-8 with TRBJ2-5, with 8 bases fitting TRBD1. Germline V gene lookup returns CDR1 MNHGY and CDR2 SAAAGT. The CDR3 loop spans 15 amino acids. V shed 4 bases and J 1 base; nucleotides not matched to a gene: 5. In nucleotides, the CDR3 is TGTGCCAGCAGTTGGACAGGGAGGCGCCAAGAGACCCAGTACTTC. Amino acid sequence: CASSWTGRRQETQYF.

The chain uses TRBV14 and TRBJ1-3; 7 bases line up with TRBD1. Unmatched junction bases numbered 3, after V lost 3 bases and J lost 1 base. The CDR3 has 15 amino acids. Germline V gene sequence: CDR1 SGHDN, CDR2 FVKESK. CDR3 residues: CASSHRRGSGNTIYF. CDR3 nucleotides: TGTGCCAGCAGCCATCGCAGGGGGTCTGGAAACACCATATATTTT. The whole variable domain, remainder taken from reference TRBV14 and TRBJ1-3, is EAGVTQFPSHSVIEKGQTVTLRCDPISGHDNLYWYRRVMGKEIKFLLHFVKESKQDESGMPNNRFLAERTGGTYSTLKVQPAELEDSGVYFCASSHRRGSGNTIYFGEGSWLTVV.

This clone showed up just a few times. This rearrangement joins TRBV7-8 to TRBJ2-2; D gene ambiguous. Germline V gives CDR1 SGHVS, CDR2 FQNEAQ. The CDR3 covers 14 residues. The germline V and J ends were trimmed by 6 bases and 5 bases, with 13 bases remaining between them. The CDR3 sequence is CASRSSRSTGELFF. The CDR3 DNA reads TGTGCCAGCAGATCCTCTCGGAGTACCGGGGAGCTGTTTTTT.

The rearrangement uses TRBV27 and TRBJ1-2; 9 positions match TRBD1. Germline V CDR1 and CDR2: MNHEY, SMNVEV (reference sequence). V lost 5 bases, J lost 5 bases, and 9 bases stayed unmatched. The CDR3 runs 15 residues. The CDR3 DNA reads TGTGCCAGCAGTCCCCAACTGACAGGGGGATATGGCTACACCTTC. Amino acids: CASSPQLTGGYGYTF.

About this clone: The sample contains more than one DNA sequence encoding this CDR3. The genes are TRBV7-2 and TRBJ1-1, with a weak D call TRBD1 (6 bases). CDR3 size: 13 residues. Between the trimmed V and J ends, which lost 3 bases and 2 bases, there was a span of 7 bases. Germline V gene data show CDR1 as SGHTA and CDR2 as FQGNSA. CDR3: CASSFRGNTEAFF. The DNA of the CDR3 is TGTGCCAGCAGCTTCAGGGGAAACACTGAAGCTTTCTTT.

This clone was detected only once. The rearrangement links TRBV5-6 to TRBJ1-6; unclear D gene. CDR1 SGHDT and CDR2 YYEEEE come from the germline V gene. V was trimmed by 0 bases and J by 5 bases, leaving 9 bases between them. CDR3 length: 15 amino acids. The CDR3 loop is CASSLDGPNNSPLHF. In DNA form, the CDR3 reads TGTGCCAGCAGCTTGGATGGGCCTAATAATTCACCCCTCCACTTT.

This sequence joins TRBV9 and TRBJ2-2; D perhaps matches TRBD2 (6 bases). The germline V gene encodes CDR1 SGDLS and CDR2 YYNGEE. This CDR3 has 15 residues. Between the trimmed V and J ends, which lost 4 bases and 3 bases, there was a span of 13 bases. CDR3 loop: CASSLPRGDTGELFF. The CDR3 DNA sequence: TGTGCCAGCAGCCTACCCCGCGGGGACACCGGGGAGCTGTTTTTT.

V and J are TRBV4-1 and TRBJ2-6; D might be TRBD2 (7 bases). This CDR3 spans 19 amino acids. V dropped 3 bases and J dropped 4 bases, with 22 bases sitting between them. Germline values: CDR1 MGHRA, CDR2 YSYEKL. CDR3 sequence: CASSQGYREGRRGANVLTF. In DNA, the CDR3 is TGCGCCAGCAGCCAGGGTTACAGGGAGGGCAGGAGGGGGGCCAACGTCCTGACTTTC.

This clone was detected a few times. The rearrangement uses TRBV5-4 and TRBJ1-6; D is unclear. Trimming stripped 0 bases from V and 7 bases from J, with 11 bases between. The CDR3 covers 15 residues. Germline assignment: CDR1 SGHNT and CDR2 YYREEE (reference sequence). CDR3 DNA sequence: TGTGCCAGCAGCTTGGAGGGCGGACTCAATTCACCCCTCCACTTT. Protein sequence: CASSLEGGLNSPLHF.

Written as DNA, the CDR3 is TGTGCCAGCAGAGTGCTTGGGACAGCCTACGAGCAGTACTTC. Amino acid sequence: CASRVLGTAYEQYF. The chain employs TRBV6-5 and TRBJ2-7; 7 bases fit TRBD1. Germline trimming cut 6 bases from V and 2 bases from J; bases unmatched to any gene: 7. Looked up from germline, CDR1 is MNHEY and CDR2 is SVGAGI. The CDR3 sequence is 14 residues long.

The rearrangement joins TRBV13 to TRBJ1-5; weak D call: TRBD1 (5 bases). Germline V lookup: CDR1 PRHDT, CDR2 FYEKMQ (reference sequence). The CDR3 covers 15 residues. The V gene lost 0 bases and the J gene lost 3 bases, with 9 bases spanning the gap. CDR3 sequence: CASSLGRGFNQPQHF. DNA of the CDR3: TGTGCCAGCAGCTTAGGCCGGGGGTTCAATCAGCCCCAGCATTTT.

The rearrangement uses TRBV6-5 and TRBJ1-1, with 7 bases that match TRBD1. The junction had 4 bases not matched to a gene; V was cut back by 0 bases and J by 3 bases. The germline CDR1 and CDR2 sequences are MNHEY and SVGAGI. The CDR3 runs 15 residues. The CDR3 region is CASSYSRGQDTEAFF. The CDR3 region has the DNA TGTGCCAGCAGTTACTCGAGGGGGCAGGACACTGAAGCTTTCTTT.